This entry lists 24 T cell receptor beta chains sequenced from one sample in a study of cytomegalovirus exposure and HLA in healthy donors (TCRdb year 2017). Libraries came from the immunoSEQ multiplex PCR assay. For the multiplex PCR, a mixture combining 60 forward primers for TCR Vbeta segments and 13 reverse primers for TCR Jbeta segments was used. The table comes from immuneACCESS by way of TCRdb, which keeps in-frame sequences with V and J called. Part of the clones is missing from these tables; in studies checked, under half for an unresolved V gene and the rest for unknown reasons. The sample has fewer than 300,000 clones on record, 80% of them singletons. The top ten clonotypes cover about 0.3% of the sample. The specimen sequenced was PBMCs. The receptors originated from a girl aged 2 to 10 in good health and CMV-seronegative.

The rearrangement joins TRBV28 to TRBJ2-1; 7 nucleotides agree with TRBD2. In germline, CDR1 is MDHEN, CDR2 SYDVKM. The CDR3 is made up of 14 amino acids. Trimming at V came to 6 bases and at J to 8 bases, leaving 10 bases not matched to a gene. The CDR3 DNA sequence: TGTGCCAGCAGCCAAGGACTAGTTGTAGATGAGCAGTTCTTC. It is translated as CASSQGLVVDEQFF. The full variable domain, rest sourced from reference TRBV28 and TRBJ2-1, is DVKVTQSSRYLVKRTGEKVFLECVQDMDHENMFWYRQDPGLGLRLIYFSYDVKMKEKGDIPEGYSVSREKKERFSLILESASTNQTSMYLCASSQGLVVDEQFFGPGTRLTVL.

This chain joins TRBV10-3 and TRBJ2-5, with TRBD2 matching over 8 bases. Germline lookup yields CDR1 ENHRY and CDR2 SYGVKD. This CDR3 is built from 15 residues. Unmatched junction bases numbered 12, after V lost 10 bases and J lost 2 bases. The CDR3 bases are TGTGCCACTACGGGAGGGCTGGTAGCGCAAGAGACCCAGTACTTC. Its protein product is CATTGGLVAQETQYF.

The genes are TRBV4-1 and TRBJ2-7; weak D call: TRBD1 (5 bases). Trimming left V 1 base short and J 2 bases short, with 12 bases between. This CDR3 has 15 amino acids. The V gene's germline CDR1 is MGHRA and CDR2 YSYEKL. The CDR3, as DNA: TGCGCCAGCAGCCAAGGTGGAAGGGGAACCTACGAGCAGTACTTC. Translation gives CASSQGGRGTYEQYF.

This chain uses TRBV7-9 with TRBJ1-1; no reliable D call. CDR1 is SEHNR, CDR2 FQNEAQ, per germline (reference sequence). The CDR3 loop spans 14 amino acids. Trimming removed 6 bases from V and 11 bases from J, with 22 bases in between. The CDR3 DNA follows: TGTGCCAGCAGACTTCCGGGAGCCATAGGGAGGGCTTTCTTT. It encodes CASRLPGAIGRAFF.

This clone was detected a few times. The chain links TRBV7-3 to TRBJ2-7; perhaps TRBD1 as D (5 bases). The V end was cut by 5 bases, the J end by 5 bases, with 19 bases between. This CDR3 has 15 residues. Germline V lookup: CDR1 SGHTA, CDR2 FQGTGA. The CDR3 bases are TGTGCCAGCAGCACCCAGGGAACCCCTGGGAACGAGCAGTACTTC. Amino acids: CASSTQGTPGNEQYF.

The chain employs TRBV6-5 and TRBJ2-7; 7 positions agree with TRBD1. J was trimmed by 3 bases and V by 0 bases; bases with no gene match: 5. The CDR3 totals 15 residues. The germline gives CDR1 MNHEY, CDR2 SVGAGI. This CDR3 reads CASSYSQGTNYEQYF. As DNA, the CDR3 is TGTGCCAGCAGTTACTCACAGGGGACGAACTACGAGCAGTACTTC.

This clone was observed a single time. The junction shows a germline mismatch at one end, possibly a read error. The same CDR3 can be traced to other DNA sequences in this sample. The genes are TRBV28 and TRBJ1-1; D ambiguous. The CDR3 runs 17 residues. From germline, CDR1 is MDHEN and CDR2 SYDVKM. CDR3 amino acids: CASSPQPLRHMNTEAFF. In DNA form, the CDR3 reads TGTGCCAGCAGTCCCCAGCCTCTGAGGCACATGAACACCGAAGCTTTCTTT.

This chain uses TRBV27 with TRBJ1-4; 7 bases line up with TRBD1. The V gene's germline CDR1 is MNHEY and CDR2 SMNVEV (reference sequence). The CDR3 is 14 amino acids. The V and J ends lost 5 bases and 7 bases, in that order; junction bases with no gene match: 7. CDR3 sequence reads: CASSKGQGGEKLFF. CDR3 nucleotide sequence: TGTGCCAGCAGTAAGGGGCAGGGGGGTGAAAAACTGTTTTTT.

V and J are TRBV28 and TRBJ2-1; 7 bases align to TRBD2. V gave up 7 bases and J gave up 3 bases; unmatched junction bases: 6. CDR1 and CDR2 from the germline V gene are MDHEN and SYDVKM. The CDR3 has 14 amino acids. CDR3 sequence reads: CASIPGLNYNEQFF. The CDR3 nucleotides read TGTGCCAGCATTCCGGGACTAAACTACAATGAGCAGTTCTTC.

V is TRBV6-1 and J is TRBJ1-4; 10 bases align to TRBD1. Trimming at V came to 5 bases and at J to 6 bases, leaving 6 bases not matched to a gene. The CDR3 is 15 amino acids. Germline V gene sequence: CDR1 MNHNS, CDR2 SASEGT. CDR3 nucleotides: TGTGCCAGCAGTTTGACAGGGGGCGATTATGAAAAACTGTTTTTT. Translation gives CASSLTGGDYEKLFF.

The chain links TRBV10-1 to TRBJ1-3; 9 positions match TRBD1. The germline V gene has CDR1 WNHNN and CDR2 SYGVQD (reference sequence). Trimming took 2 bases from V and 3 from J; bases not matched to a gene: 5. CDR3 length: 16 residues. CDR3: CASSEPQGADGNTIYF. The DNA for the CDR3 is TGCGCCAGCAGTGAGCCACAGGGGGCGGATGGAAACACCATATATTTT.

The rearrangement links TRBV5-1 to TRBJ2-7; TRBD1 is a possible D gene (7 bases). Trimming took 2 bases from V and 0 from J, leaving 15 bases between them. The length of the CDR3 is 16 residues. Germline loops: CDR1 SGHRS, CDR2 YFSETQ. CDR3 in amino acids: CASSFLTGRSSYEQYF. The CDR3 DNA reads as TGCGCCAGCAGCTTCCTGACAGGGAGGAGCTCCTACGAGCAGTACTTC.

This clone was seen only a few times. The chain employs TRBV2 and TRBJ2-7, with a tentative D call TRBD2 (6 bases). V lost 6 bases to trimming and J lost 2 bases, with 26 bases between them. The germline gives CDR1 SNHLY, CDR2 FYNNEI. The CDR3 loop spans 18 amino acids. Written as DNA, the CDR3 is TGTGCCAGCAGCGCGGGACCTTTATACGCACTAGTCGCCTACGAGCAGTACTTC. Translating gives CASSAGPLYALVAYEQYF. The full variable domain, rest sourced from reference TRBV2 and TRBJ2-7, is EPEVTQTPSHQVTQMGQEVILRCVPISNHLYFYWYRQILGQKVEFLVSFYNNEISEKSEIFDDQFSVERPDGSNFTLKIRSTKLEDSAMYFCASSAGPLYALVAYEQYFGPGTRLTVT.

The chain couples TRBV20-1 to TRBJ1-6; D is ambiguous. Germline V lookup: CDR1 DFQATT, CDR2 SNEGSKA (reference sequence). The germline V and J ends were trimmed by 5 bases and 13 bases, with 9 bases remaining between them. This CDR3 has 10 amino acids. As DNA, the CDR3 is TGCAGTGCTGGGAGGGTCCCCCTCCACTTT. It codes for CSAGRVPLHF.

This clone was counted between two and nine times. The chain has TRBV5-4 and TRBJ1-1; TRBD1 might be the D (5 bases). V was cut by 0 bases and J by 4 bases, with 13 bases left in between. Germline values: CDR1 SGHNT, CDR2 YYREEE (reference sequence). The CDR3 has 15 amino acids. In nucleotides, the CDR3 is TGTGCCAGCAGCTTGGTCCCCGGGGGAGGCACTGAAGCTTTCTTT. It encodes CASSLVPGGGTEAFF. The complete variable domain, with remaining parts taken from reference TRBV5-4 and TRBJ1-1, reads ETGVTQSPTHLIKTRGQQVTLRCSSQSGHNTVSWYQQALGQGPQFIFQYYREEENGRGNFPPRFSGLQFPNYSSELNVNALELDDSALYLCASSLVPGGGTEAFFGQGTRLTVV.

This clone showed up just once. The rearrangement joins TRBV5-1 to TRBJ2-3, with D maybe TRBD2 (6 bases). The CDR3 is 14 residues long. V was cut by 3 bases and J by 2 bases, with 10 bases left in between. The germline CDR1 and CDR2 sequences are SGHRS and YFSETQ. This CDR3 reads CASSYGSTTDTQYF. For the CDR3, the DNA is TGCGCCAGCAGCTACGGGAGCACCACAGATACGCAGTATTTT.

In DNA, the CDR3 is TGTGCCAGTAGTATTGACGGGCCGGGGCAGCCCCAGCATTTT. Translated, it gives CASSIDGPGQPQHF. The genes are TRBV19 and TRBJ1-5; D not certain. The CDR3 contains 14 residues. Trimming left V 3 bases short and J 7 bases short, with 13 bases between. Germline V lookup: CDR1 LNHDA, CDR2 SQIVND (reference sequence).

The rearrangement uses TRBV18 and TRBJ2-7; no reliable D call. There are 11 residues in the CDR3. The germline V gene encodes CDR1 KGHSH and CDR2 LQKENI. V lost 3 bases to trimming and J lost 6 bases, with 6 bases between them. The CDR3 bases are TGTGCCAGCTCACCGGCCTCCGAGCAGTACTTC. Protein sequence: CASSPASEQYF.

The V and J genes are TRBV18 and TRBJ1-5, with a possible D match to TRBD1 (6 bases). The CDR3 extends over 13 amino acids. Germline CDR1 and CDR2: KGHSH and LQKENI. The V end was cut by 6 bases, the J end by 6 bases, with 12 bases between. CDR3 nucleotide sequence: TGTGCCAGCTCGGGAGGGACATTTCAGCCCCAGCATTTT. Its protein product is CASSGGTFQPQHF.

V usage is TRBV27 and J usage is TRBJ1-6; TRBD1 matches 9 bases. The CDR3 contains 20 residues. Per germline, CDR1 MNHEY and CDR2 SMNVEV (reference sequence). With V trimmed by 7 bases and J by 5 bases, 21 bases remained unmatched. CDR3 in DNA: TGTGCCAGCAAGCCCTTTTTCTGGGACAGGGCGGTCAAGGATAATTCACCCCTCCACTTT. It yields the protein CASKPFFWDRAVKDNSPLHF.

This chain links TRBV2 with TRBJ1-5; D is uncertain. The CDR3 loop spans 13 amino acids. CDR1 and CDR2 from the germline V gene are SNHLY and FYNNEI. V dropped 4 bases and J dropped 0 bases, with 4 bases sitting between them. The CDR3 DNA reads TGTGCCAGCAGTGCCTATAGCAATCAGCCCCAGCATTTT. It codes for CASSAYSNQPQHF.

Only one count was recorded for this clone. The chain is built from TRBV2 and TRBJ2-7, with 10 bases lining up with TRBD2. CDR1 and CDR2 (germline): SNHLY, FYNNEI. This CDR3 is built from 15 residues. The V and J ends lost 4 bases and 3 bases, in that order; junction bases with no gene match: 6. CDR3: CASSVASGGNYEQYF. Written as DNA, the CDR3 is TGTGCCAGCAGTGTCGCTAGCGGGGGCAACTACGAGCAGTACTTC.

This chain links TRBV30 with TRBJ1-2, with 9 bases that match TRBD1. This CDR3 has 12 residues. Germline V gene lookup returns CDR1 GTSNPN and CDR2 SVGIG (reference sequence). The junction had 3 bases not matched to a gene; V was cut back by 3 bases and J by 7 bases. CDR3 sequence reads: CAWSTGGSGYTF. CDR3 bases: TGTGCCTGGAGCACAGGGGGCTCTGGCTACACCTTC.

This chain uses TRBV6-5 with TRBJ2-1; 9 positions agree with TRBD2. V shed 0 bases and J 7 bases; nucleotides not matched to a gene: 7. The CDR3 loop spans 16 amino acids. Germline V gene lookup returns CDR1 MNHEY and CDR2 SVGAGI. The CDR3 bases are TGTGCCAGCAGTTACTCCGCGGTAGCGGGGGTTAATGAGCAGTTCTTC. Its translation is CASSYSAVAGVNEQFF.